This T cell receptor (beta chain) was sequenced for a study of blood T cell repertoires in COVID-19. Looking at the study overall: Acute-phase and convalescent COVID-19 samples originated in the United States, Italy and Spain. PBMCs, B-cell-depleted T cells, or T cells were the source of the cDNA or gDNA that made up the material.

Authors' analysis steps: Scientists estimated how many nucleated cells there were by amplifying reference gene primers. Profiled with immunoSEQ multiplex PCR; TCRdb holds only in-frame clones, not every one. V and J calls and clone size are as listed in that table; D and trimming were resolved from the DNA. The table records about 81,000 clones, 91% of them present only once. CDR1 MRHNA and CDR2 SNTAGT come from the germline V gene. The V gene lost 0 bases and the J gene lost 6 bases, with 11 bases spanning the gap. The CDR3 covers 14 residues. The rearrangement uses TRBV6-4 and TRBJ2-5, with D tentatively TRBD2 (5 bases). The sequencing sample was made of peripheral blood. The sequence was obtained from a woman aged 50 to 65 in a cohort sampled during active COVID-19. CDR3: CASSDSNGVKTQYF. The CDR3 nucleotides are TGTGCCAGCAGTGACTCGAACGGGGTTAAGACCCAGTACTTC.